This T cell receptor beta chain is drawn from a study of T cell responses to AZD1222 COVID-19 vaccine (dated by TCRdb to the early 2020s). Context from the whole study: AZD1222 recipients whose second dose came at about 4 weeks and those whose second dose came at about 12 weeks were combined into one group, since spike-specific TCR depth and breadth did not differ between the two schedules. TCR sequencing was performed for about 240 trial participants, of whom some 200 were given two doses of AZD1222 and around 25 were given two doses of MenACWY control vaccine. Trial participants were enrolled by age into 18-55, 56-69 and 70-plus year subgroups, with about 150, 28 and 57 TCR-sequenced participants respectively. The full study reports these points: Because no day 14 peak-response samples were available, repertoires were characterized only after the peak T cell response. Reportedly, close to half of the unique spike-specific TCRs recognized epitopes lying outside the regions that are mutated in the B.1.351 and B.1.1.7 variants. The 56-69-year group was small, and its depth increase did not reach significance, likely because of low power. After two AZD1222 doses, spike-specific TCR breadth and depth were significantly higher than at day 0 and than in MenACWY recipients. Vaccine-associated CD4 TCRs spanned the whole spike protein, with dominant responses in regions 160-218 and 743-854. Most participants were white British and females outnumbered males, and the authors suggested that clonal diversity may have been underestimated. Only six or seven AZD1222 recipients were SARS-CoV-2 seropositive at baseline, limiting conclusions about previously exposed vaccinees.

The germline V gene encodes CDR1 LGHNA and CDR2 YSLEER. The CDR3, from cysteine to phenylalanine, totals 16 residues. Solely the CDR3 DNA is kept, with 48 bases framed from the first base. The junction carries 11 bases between V and J, which are trimmed by 1 base and 4 bases respectively. The time point label here, explained by the study, means: baseline before first vaccination. Samples from vaccinated people were obtained from the UK trials COV001 and COV002, which included a single-blind randomized controlled phase 2/3 trial of AZD1222 (ChAdOx1 nCoV-19) in healthy adults. Trial participant PBMC samples were collected at day 0 and day 28 after the second dose for TCRbeta chain sequencing. The CDR3 regions of human TCRbeta chains were analyzed by immunosequencing. As for the original processing: Repertoire TCRs were checked for matches against a reference library of SARS-CoV-2-specific TCRs that had been generated using the MIRA antigen-specificity platform. Breadth was defined as the fraction of unique TCRs that were SARS-CoV-2-associated, and depth was defined as the fraction of total T cells that were SARS-CoV-2-associated. Using the MIRA data, each spike-specific TCR was mapped to the spike region that the TCR reacts to and placed in a CD4 or CD8 class. Log10-transformed breadth and depth values were compared by one-way ANOVA with Sidak's multiple comparisons tests. TCRdb holds this immuneACCESS table with in-frame rearrangements only. Some clones are missing; in checked studies, unresolved V genes explain under half, and the rest has no known cause. That table supplies the V and J calls and clone size; D and trimming were determined from the DNA. This sample is represented by under 120,000 clones; 90% to 95% of them were singletons. The ten biggest clones cover about 2.2% of the sample.

Comment on this clone: Its specific antigen is unknown. Base quality data are lacking; no much larger clone is found one base away.

The V and J genes are TRBV4-3 and TRBJ2-6; the D gene is perhaps TRBD1 or TRBD2, as each covers 6 bases. This receptor was obtained from an adult in good health. Specimen: peripheral blood, collected on day 0 of AZD1222 vaccination. The nucleotides read TGCGCCAGCAGCCAAGCGTGGGGGGCCGGGGCCAACGTCCTGACTTTC. This is translated as CASSQAWGAGANVLTF.